This T cell receptor beta chain was retrieved from a study of T cell responses to AZD1222 COVID-19 vaccine. Study observations and caveats: Most donors were white British, females outnumbered males, and clonal diversity was possibly underestimated.

Assay used: immunoSEQ multiplex PCR; TCRdb lists only in-frame clones, some missing. This table has around 89,000 clones, about nine tenths appearing once. Comments on this clone: The antigen is not known.

The CDR3 contains 14 residues. In germline, CDR1 is LGHDT, CDR2 YNNKEL (reference sequence). V dropped 1 base and J dropped 3 bases, with 9 bases sitting between them. The chain couples TRBV3-1 (or the pseudogene TRBV3-2) to TRBJ1-1; D uncertain. The sequencing here drew on peripheral blood, taken on day 0 of AZD1222 vaccination. This sequence was found in an adult in good health. The CDR3 nucleotides are TGTGCCAGCAGCCAAGCAGCGGGCTACACTGAAGCTTTCTTT. Translation gives CASSQAAGYTEAFF.